The 17 T cell receptor beta chains presented below share a single source sample, sequenced in a study of CXCR3-negative and CXCR3-positive naive CD8 T cells. Each TRB cDNA library was prepared by 5' RACE (with UMI labels). TCRdb re-called the 5' RACE reads and shows each CDR3 protein once, DNA omitted. This table lists about 110,000 distinct CDR3 sequences. Study-wide findings and caveats: The TRB CDR3s that CXCR3-positive naive cells carried were more hydrophobic than those of CXCR3-negative naive cells.

Their antigens remain unidentified. What was sequenced was naive CXCR3+ CD8+ T cells from blood. Subset noted: CD45RO-CCR7+CD27+CD95- naive CD8+ T cells expressing CXCR3 (TNR3+). These receptors were obtained from a human donor in good health. Some clones in this sample may be carry-over from other donors' samples.

CDR3 protein: CASSYDGTQYF. This chain connects TRBV7-9 to TRBJ2-5. In germline, CDR1 is SEHNR, CDR2 FQNEAQ (reference sequence). The CDR3 runs 11 residues.

This CDR3 is CASSTRLAGASYEQYF. J is TRBJ2-7 and V is TRBV4-1; TCRdb's assignment of TRBD2 cannot be checked, as there is no DNA. CDR3 length: 16 amino acids. CDR1 MGHRA and CDR2 YSYEKL come from the germline V gene.

The CDR3 sequence is CASSLRGSGNQPQHF. The rearrangement links TRBV7-8 to TRBJ1-5; checking the TCRdb D call of TRBD1 is not possible without DNA. Germline V gene sequence: CDR1 SGHVS, CDR2 FQNEAQ. The CDR3 is 15 amino acids.

The rearrangement joins TRBV20-1 to TRBJ2-7. Per the germline V gene, CDR1 is DFQATT and CDR2 is SNEGSKA (reference sequence). The CDR3 spans 13 residues. CDR3 protein: CSAREGSTYEQYF.

This chain links TRBV10-3 with TRBJ2-1; the D gene TCRdb calls, TRBD1, cannot be checked with no DNA. Germline V gene lookup returns CDR1 ENHRY and CDR2 SYGVKD. CDR3 length: 13 residues. The CDR3: CAISETGADEQFF.

The rearrangement joins TRBV5-5 to TRBJ2-7; with no DNA, the TCRdb D assignment of TRBD1 cannot be verified. CDR1 and CDR2 (germline): SGHKS, YYEKEE (reference sequence). This CDR3 comprises 13 residues. This chain's CDR3 is CASSSDRGTEQYF.

The chain employs TRBV15 and TRBJ2-5. This CDR3 is built from 15 residues. The germline CDR1 and CDR2 sequences are LNHNV and YYDKDF (reference sequence). CDR3 region: CATSSGAGLQETQYF.

The V and J genes are TRBV7-2 and TRBJ1-1; TCRdb lists TRBD1, though no DNA is available to test this call. The germline V gene has CDR1 SGHTA and CDR2 FQGNSA. This CDR3 contains 14 residues. The CDR3 sequence is CASSLLAGGTEAFF.

The chain recombines TRBV20-1 with TRBJ1-3. Germline lookup yields CDR1 DFQATT and CDR2 SNEGSKA (reference sequence). The CDR3 has 13 amino acids. The chain's CDR3 is CSARSGPGNTIYF.

The J gene is TRBJ2-5, the V gene TRBV7-3; TCRdb outputs TRBD1, but without DNA this stays unchecked. The CDR3 is 14 residues long. Germline CDR1 SGHTA, CDR2 FQGTGA. Here the CDR3 reads CASSPDTEGETQYF.

The chain couples TRBV7-9 to TRBJ2-7; TCRdb's D call, TRBD2, is unchecked because there is no DNA. This CDR3 region has 16 residues. CDR1 and CDR2 (germline): SEHNR, FQNEAQ (reference sequence). This CDR3 reads CASSPPTSGLWYEQYF.

The chain joins TRBV20-1 to TRBJ1-1; with no DNA, the TCRdb D assignment of TRBD1 cannot be verified. Germline values: CDR1 DFQATT, CDR2 SNEGSKA (reference sequence). The CDR3 contains 14 residues. CDR3 in amino acids: CSAQPPPGYTEAFF.

The V call is TRBV20-1, the J call TRBJ2-7; TCRdb reports TRBD1, a call that lacks DNA to check it against. The CDR3 runs to 12 residues. Germline V gene lookup returns CDR1 DFQATT and CDR2 SNEGSKA (reference sequence). CDR3 sequence reads: CSALDRGYEQYF.

The chain combines TRBV6-1 with TRBJ1-5; the TCRdb call, TRBD1, lacks DNA for checking. This CDR3 is 15 amino acids long. The germline V gene has CDR1 MNHNS and CDR2 SASEGT. The CDR3 here is CASTGFTYSNQPQHF.

J is TRBJ2-7 and V is TRBV29-1; TCRdb lists TRBD2, though no DNA is available to test this call. From germline, CDR1 is SQVTM and CDR2 ANQGSEA. CDR3 size: 13 residues. CDR3 amino acids: CSALAGGPGEQYF.

The chain joins TRBV7-2 to TRBJ2-7. CDR1 is SGHTA, CDR2 FQGNSA, per germline. The CDR3 covers 13 residues. The CDR3 protein is CASRPGGSHEQYF.

The chain joins TRBV20-1 to TRBJ2-1. The CDR3 has 12 residues. The germline gives CDR1 DFQATT, CDR2 SNEGSKA (reference sequence). This chain's CDR3 is CSARDPANEQFF.